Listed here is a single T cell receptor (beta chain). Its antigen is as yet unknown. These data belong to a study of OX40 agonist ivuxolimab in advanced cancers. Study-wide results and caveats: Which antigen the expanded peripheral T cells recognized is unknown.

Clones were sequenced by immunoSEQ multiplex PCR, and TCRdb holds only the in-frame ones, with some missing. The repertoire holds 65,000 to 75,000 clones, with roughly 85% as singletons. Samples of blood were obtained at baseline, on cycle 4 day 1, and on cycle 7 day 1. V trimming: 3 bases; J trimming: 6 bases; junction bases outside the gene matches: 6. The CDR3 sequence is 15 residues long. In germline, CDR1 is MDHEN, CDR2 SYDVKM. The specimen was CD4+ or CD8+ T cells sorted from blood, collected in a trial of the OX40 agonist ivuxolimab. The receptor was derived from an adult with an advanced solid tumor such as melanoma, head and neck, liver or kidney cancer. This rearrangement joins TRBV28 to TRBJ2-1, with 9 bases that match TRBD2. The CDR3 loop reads CASSLGLAGSNEQFF. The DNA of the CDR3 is TGTGCCAGCAGTTTGGGTCTAGCGGGGAGCAATGAGCAGTTCTTC.